This TCR beta chain is from a study of T cell repertoires in cytomegalovirus infection. Turning to the study itself: CMV epitopes used comprised recently identified HLA-C-restricted ones and well-studied HLA-B-restricted ones. Public signatures in TCR beta pointed to CMV infection and matching HLA type. Points from the study as a whole: The study found HLA-C-restricted CMV-specific TCR beta clonotypes dominating the ex vivo response.

MiXCR, run by TCRdb on the reads, gives a single entry per CDR3 protein. The sample has about 770,000 distinct CDR3 sequences; around 29% are singletons. As to this clonotype: Its antigen is unidentified.

Looked up from germline, CDR1 is MNHEY and CDR2 is SVGAGI. The CDR3 is 15 residues long. Trimming cost V 2 bases and J 5 bases, with 15 bases left between them. The gene calls are TRBV6-5 and TRBJ1-1, with D perhaps matching TRBD1 (5 bases). The origin of this receptor is a human donor in good health (CMV status not recorded). Some clones in this sample may be carry-over from other donors' samples. The specimen was cultured CD8+ T cells from PBMCs, collected from culture after CMV antigen stimulation. CDR3 loop: CASSYKDSGPTEAFF. Written as DNA, the CDR3 is TGTGCCAGCAGTTACAAAGACAGTGGGCCGACTGAAGCTTTCTTT.